This T cell receptor (beta chain) was identified during a study of Ad26.COV2.S vaccination and SARS-CoV-2 variants. Study as a whole: The study gave Ad26.COV2.S intramuscularly, once or twice 56 days apart.

The CDR3 is 14 amino acids. Germline loops: CDR1 MNHEY, CDR2 SVGAGI. The V and J ends lost 9 bases and 0 bases, in that order; junction bases with no gene match: 5. TCRdb keeps only in-frame clones here, not all; method: immunoSEQ multiplex PCR. This sample yields roughly 320,000 clones, of which around 87% are seen a single time; approximately 3.6% belongs to the top ten. Treatment reported: around 19 received Ad26.COV2.S at low or high dose, single or two shots; about 5 received placebo; per-sample allocation not given. Day 63 after the first vaccine or placebo injection was the time point for sampling. Recruitment in Boston yielded a donor of adult age, 18-55 years. Vaccine was an Ad26 vector expressing Wuhan-strain SARS-CoV-2 spike.

The V call is TRBV6-5, the J call TRBJ2-1, with TRBD1 matching 7 bases. The TCR comes from a person aged 18-65 years who received the Ad26.COV2.S COVID-19 vaccine or a placebo. Specimen: peripheral blood, collected in a trial of Ad26.COV2.S vaccine versus placebo. CDR3 nucleotide sequence: TGTGCCAGTTATCGGGACAGCTCCTACAATGAGCAGTTCTTC. It is translated as CASYRDSSYNEQFF.